This entry lists 27 T cell receptor beta chains sequenced from one sample in a study of blood T cell repertoires in COVID-19. Clones were sequenced by immunoSEQ multiplex PCR, and TCRdb holds only the in-frame ones, with some missing. The sample consists of some 360,000 clones, 80% to 90% of them appearing once. The sample comprised peripheral blood. These receptors were collected from a woman aged 55-69 years with COVID-19, enrolled during active disease.

The V and J genes are TRBV6-5 and TRBJ2-4, with 10 nucleotides matching TRBD2. The length of the CDR3 is 15 residues. V was pared by 6 bases and J by 3 bases, with 5 bases of the junction left unmatched. Germline assignment: CDR1 MNHEY and CDR2 SVGAGI. The CDR3 here is CASRSAGGRKNIQYF. The CDR3 DNA sequence: TGTGCCAGCAGGTCAGCGGGGGGGCGCAAAAACATTCAGTACTTC.

The V and J genes are TRBV28 and TRBJ1-1; D possibly corresponds to TRBD1 (5 bases). V lost 7 bases to trimming and J lost 7 bases, with 13 bases between them. Germline V gives CDR1 MDHEN, CDR2 SYDVKM. The CDR3 is 12 residues long. The CDR3 DNA sequence: TGTGCCAGCACGTCGGGGGGAGGTGAAGCTTTCTTT. Translating it yields CASTSGGGEAFF.

This rearrangement joins TRBV5-1 to TRBJ2-4; 12 nucleotides match TRBD2. The CDR3 is made up of 15 amino acids. After removal of 6 bases from V and 5 bases from J, the junction contained 6 bases not matched to a gene. The germline CDR1 and CDR2 sequences are SGHRS and YFSETQ. The chain's CDR3 is CASTSGGAVENIQYF. CDR3 sequence (DNA): TGCGCCAGCACTAGCGGGGGGGCGGTCGAAAACATTCAGTACTTC.

The rearrangement uses TRBV11-2 and TRBJ2-5, with D maybe TRBD1 (6 bases). V was shortened by 5 bases and J by 1 base, with 14 bases between the two germline ends. The CDR3 is 15 residues long. CDR1 is SGHAT and CDR2 is FQNNGV in the germline V gene. The CDR3 DNA follows: TGTGCCAGCAGCGTACAGGGAATGGGCCAAGAGACCCAGTACTTC. Its translation is CASSVQGMGQETQYF.

The chain links TRBV7-6 to TRBJ1-4; TRBD1 is a possible D gene (6 bases). The CDR3 is 15 residues long. The V gene's germline CDR1 is SGHVS and CDR2 FNYEAQ. V lost 5 bases and J 7 bases, leaving 17 bases between the germline ends. The CDR3 bases are TGTGCCAGCAGCCTAAACAGGGTTCCGGGTGAAAAACTGTTTTTT. Translation gives CASSLNRVPGEKLFF.

The chain uses TRBV6-5 and TRBJ1-6; D possibly corresponds to TRBD1 (5 bases). Per germline, CDR1 MNHEY and CDR2 SVGAGI. The CDR3 is made up of 16 amino acids. V was cut by 2 bases and J by 5 bases, with 13 bases left in between. The CDR3 sequence is CASSYGGVGNNSPLHF. The CDR3 DNA reads TGTGCCAGCAGTTACGGGGGGGTAGGAAATAATTCACCCCTCCACTTT.

The chain combines TRBV4-1 with TRBJ1-4, with D maybe TRBD1 (5 bases). Per germline, CDR1 MGHRA and CDR2 YSYEKL. With 6 bases removed from V and 5 bases from J, the gap between germline ends came to 19 bases. This CDR3 contains 16 residues. The CDR3 nucleotides read TGCGCCAGCAGTCCATCAGAAGGAGGGACGAATGAAAAACTGTTTTTT. As protein: CASSPSEGGTNEKLFF.

This chain uses TRBV29-1 with TRBJ2-5; tentatively, D is TRBD1 (7 bases). V lost 6 bases, J lost 5 bases, and 19 bases lay in between. This CDR3 has 14 residues. CDR1 is SQVTM and CDR2 is ANQGSEA in the germline V gene. CDR3 DNA sequence: TGCAGCGTGACACGTGGAGGGGGCCGGGAGACCCAGTACTTC. The encoded protein is CSVTRGGGRETQYF.

The J gene is TRBJ2-3, the V gene TRBV3-1 (or the pseudogene TRBV3-2); 12 bases are a match to TRBD1. The J segment lost 5 bases and the V segment lost 5 bases, leaving 5 bases of the junction unmatched. The CDR3 is made up of 15 amino acids. Germline assignment: CDR1 LGHDT and CDR2 YNNKEL (reference sequence). The CDR3 coding sequence is TGTGCCAGCAGCAAAGGGACAGGGGGCGTAGATACGCAGTATTTT. Protein: CASSKGTGGVDTQYF.

This clone was recorded only once. This chain connects TRBV27 to TRBJ1-1, with TRBD1 matching over 7 bases. CDR3 length equals 15 residues. The trim removed 5 bases at V and 3 bases at J, leaving 9 bases unmatched. Germline values: CDR1 MNHEY, CDR2 SMNVEV (reference sequence). CDR3: CASSRTGSPYTEAFF. The CDR3 nucleotides are TGTGCCAGCAGTCGGACAGGTTCACCCTACACTGAAGCTTTCTTT.

The V gene is TRBV27, the J gene TRBJ2-1; 9 bases fit TRBD2. CDR3 length: 16 amino acids. Germline V gene lookup returns CDR1 MNHEY and CDR2 SMNVEV (reference sequence). Trimming at V came to 7 bases and at J to 7 bases, leaving 14 bases not matched to a gene. The DNA of the CDR3 is TGTGCCAGCACCGTTGGAGCGGGGGGCCTTAGGAATGAGCAGTTCTTC. This sequence encodes CASTVGAGGLRNEQFF.

The genes are TRBV6-2 or TRBV6-3 and TRBJ2-3, with D uncertain. Per the germline V gene, CDR1 is MNHEY and CDR2 is SVGEGT. V was shortened by 4 bases and J by 6 bases, with 11 bases between the two germline ends. This CDR3 spans 13 amino acids. CDR3: CASSFVVIDTQYF. CDR3 sequence (DNA): TGTGCCAGCAGTTTTGTTGTTATCGATACGCAGTATTTT.

Regarding this clone: This sample also contains other DNA sequences that code for the same CDR3. This chain uses TRBV2 with TRBJ1-1; no firm D call. Germline CDR1 reads SNHLY; CDR2 reads FYNNEI. The CDR3 consists of 14 residues. V was shortened by 4 bases and J by 1 base, with 10 bases between the two germline ends. CDR3 DNA sequence: TGTGCCAGCAGTGTTACGGGAGGGAACACTGAAGCTTTCTTT. This codes for CASSVTGGNTEAFF.

This clone has only one observation. The V gene is TRBV5-1, the J gene TRBJ1-5; 7 bases are a match to TRBD1. The germline gives CDR1 SGHRS, CDR2 YFSETQ. J gave up 7 bases and V 1 base, and 5 bases lay outside the gene matches. The CDR3 is 14 residues long. The CDR3 DNA reads TGCGCCAGCAGCTTGACAGGGGATGACCAGCCCCAGCATTTT. This gives the protein CASSLTGDDQPQHF.

Worth noting for this clone: The sample holds other DNA sequences that translate to the same CDR3. This chain uses TRBV2 with TRBJ2-7, with a weak D call TRBD1 (5 bases). Per the germline V gene, CDR1 is SNHLY and CDR2 is FYNNEI. Trimming left V 6 bases short and J 1 base short, with 7 bases between. The CDR3 has 12 residues. CDR3 in amino acids: CASSRQSYEQYF. DNA for the CDR3: TGTGCCAGCAGCAGACAGTCCTACGAGCAGTACTTC.

The V gene is TRBV19, the J gene TRBJ2-5; 13 bases are a match to TRBD2. Trimming cost V 5 bases and J 6 bases; bases outside gene matches: 6. CDR1 and CDR2 from the germline V gene are LNHDA and SQIVND (reference sequence). The CDR3 loop spans 15 amino acids. CDR3 amino acids: CASSRGTSGDQTQYF. CDR3 DNA sequence: TGTGCCAGTAGTCGAGGGACTAGCGGGGACCAGACCCAGTACTTC.

This sequence joins TRBV5-6 and TRBJ1-5, with 7 positions matching TRBD1. CDR3 length: 14 residues. Germline values: CDR1 SGHDT, CDR2 YYEEEE. Germline trimming cut 1 base from V and 5 bases from J; bases unmatched to any gene: 3. The CDR3 sequence: CASSLQGVDQPQHF. DNA of the CDR3: TGTGCCAGCAGCTTGCAGGGGGTCGATCAGCCCCAGCATTTT.

The chain joins TRBV7-8 to TRBJ2-3, with 8 bases that match TRBD1. Germline CDR1 and CDR2: SGHVS and FQNEAQ. The CDR3 is 17 residues long. The J segment lost 6 bases and the V segment lost 0 bases, leaving 11 bases of the junction unmatched. The CDR3 DNA sequence: TGTGCCAGCAGCTTAGCCCCCGGGACAGGCATCGGCGATACGCAGTATTTT. Its translation: CASSLAPGTGIGDTQYF.

This clone was detected a few times. The chain carries TRBV6-5 and TRBJ2-5; D is unclear. The CDR3 has 15 residues. Germline V gives CDR1 MNHEY, CDR2 SVGAGI. V was trimmed by 6 bases and J by 1 base, leaving 15 bases between them. The CDR3 is CASRPSLKPQETQYF. CDR3 nucleotides: TGTGCCAGCAGGCCCTCCTTGAAGCCCCAAGAGACCCAGTACTTC.

V usage is TRBV5-5 and J usage is TRBJ2-7, with a tentative D call TRBD2 (7 bases). Germline CDR1 SGHKS, CDR2 YYEKEE (reference sequence). This CDR3 has 16 amino acids. V lost 1 base, J lost 2 bases, and 16 bases lay in between. CDR3: CASSLWLGEGAYEQYF. The CDR3 DNA follows: TGTGCCAGCAGCTTGTGGTTGGGGGAGGGGGCCTACGAGCAGTACTTC.

The chain is built from TRBV7-3 and TRBJ2-7; TRBD2 matches 10 bases. Unmatched junction bases numbered 7, after V lost 2 bases and J lost 0 bases. Germline-derived CDR1 and CDR2 are SGHTA and FQGTGA. The CDR3 is 17 amino acids. The CDR3 loop is CASSLPGASGGSYEQYF. CDR3 nucleotides: TGTGCCAGCAGCTTACCGGGGGCTAGCGGGGGCTCCTACGAGCAGTACTTC.

This clone appeared a few times. The rearrangement uses TRBV18 and TRBJ2-5; D not resolved. This CDR3 has 12 amino acids. Germline values: CDR1 KGHSH, CDR2 LQKENI. V lost 0 bases and J 5 bases, leaving 4 bases between the germline ends. In DNA form, the CDR3 reads TGTGCCAGCTCACCACCTAGCGAGACCCAGTACTTC. Translated, it gives CASSPPSETQYF. The full variable domain, its missing parts supplied by reference TRBV18 and TRBJ2-5, is NAGVMQNPRHLVRRRGQEARLRCSPMKGHSHVYWYRQLPEEGLKFMVYLQKENIIDESGMPKERFSAEFPKEGPSILRIQQVVRGDSAAYFCASSPPSETQYFGPGTRLLVL.

The chain recombines TRBV18 with TRBJ1-2, with 9 bases lining up with TRBD1. The CDR3 spans 13 residues. Germline V gives CDR1 KGHSH, CDR2 LQKENI. The trim removed 5 bases at V and 6 bases at J, leaving 4 bases unmatched. The CDR3 nucleotides read TGTGCCAGCTCAGCGGGACAGGGTGATGGCTACACCTTC. Translated, it gives CASSAGQGDGYTF.

This chain uses TRBV27 with TRBJ2-1; TRBD2 matches 10 bases. After removal of 3 bases from V and 6 bases from J, the junction contained 2 bases not matched to a gene. The length of the CDR3 is 14 residues. CDR1 and CDR2 (germline): MNHEY, SMNVEV (reference sequence). CDR3 loop: CASSFGLAANEQFF. The CDR3 DNA is TGTGCCAGCAGTTTCGGACTAGCGGCCAATGAGCAGTTCTTC.

This clone appeared a single time. The chain has TRBV2 and TRBJ1-1; unclear D gene. The CDR3 has 11 residues. Germline CDR1 SNHLY, CDR2 FYNNEI. Between the trimmed V and J ends, which lost 8 bases and 6 bases, there was a span of 10 bases. In DNA form, the CDR3 reads TGTGCCAGCTGGGGAGCGGCTGAAGCTTTCTTT. Translating it yields CASWGAAEAFF.

The CDR3 bases are TGTGCCAGCAGTTCAGGAACACCTTCTTACAATGAGCAGTTCTTC. This sequence encodes CASSSGTPSYNEQFF. The chain links TRBV7-3 to TRBJ2-1, with D unresolved. The CDR3 has 15 residues. The V gene's germline CDR1 is SGHTA and CDR2 FQGTGA. Trimming cost V 6 bases and J 4 bases, with 16 bases left between them.

The CDR3 nucleotides are TGTGCCAGCCGTATGGCACCCGGGGGGAATTCACCCCTCCACTTT. Protein sequence: CASRMAPGGNSPLHF. The V and J genes are TRBV2 and TRBJ1-6; possible D gene TRBD1, 5 bases. V shed 8 bases and J shed 7 bases, with 18 bases lying between them. Germline lookup yields CDR1 SNHLY and CDR2 FYNNEI. CDR3 size: 15 residues.